Each of the 18 T cell receptor beta chains below was sequenced from the same sample in a study of blood T cells in healthy people across ages. The use of a sample-barcoded 5' primer and a J-beta primer mix characterized a second PCR of about 6 to 11 cycles. Via MiXCR, TCRdb re-called the 5' RACE reads, giving one row per CDR3 protein. The sample comprises about 1,000,000 distinct CDR3 sequences, 35% to 55% of which are singletons, and approximately 17% rests with the top ten. What was sequenced was blood. These receptors all come from a woman aged 55-75 years in good health.

DNA for the CDR3: TGTGCCATCGAATCCGGGACTAGCGGCCACAATGAGCAGTTCTTC. Translating gives CAIESGTSGHNEQFF. The V and J genes are TRBV10-3 and TRBJ2-1, with TRBD2 matching over 11 bases. V shed 8 bases and J 5 bases; nucleotides not matched to a gene: 8. The CDR3 loop spans 15 amino acids. Germline CDR1 ENHRY, CDR2 SYGVKD.

The chain couples TRBV29-1 to TRBJ2-1; 13 bases fit TRBD2. CDR3 length: 13 amino acids. After removal of 4 bases from V and 7 bases from J, the junction contained 1 base not matched to a gene. CDR1 and CDR2 (germline): SQVTM, ANQGSEA. The CDR3 region has the DNA TGCAGCGTTGGGACTAGCGGGGGTAATGAGCAGTTCTTC. It is translated as CSVGTSGGNEQFF.

This clonotype was observed a few times. The chain links TRBV5-5 to TRBJ2-3, with D hard to call. Looked up from germline, CDR1 is SGHKS and CDR2 is YYEKEE (reference sequence). V lost 1 base to trimming and J lost 2 bases, with 8 bases between them. The CDR3 spans 14 residues. The CDR3 DNA sequence: TGTGCCAGCAGCTTGCACACTATCACAGATACGCAGTATTTT. It yields the protein CASSLHTITDTQYF.

This chain links TRBV13 with TRBJ2-3, with 8 positions matching TRBD2. Looked up from germline, CDR1 is PRHDT and CDR2 is FYEKMQ (reference sequence). The V gene end was trimmed by 4 bases and the J gene end by 3 bases; junction bases not matched to a gene: 6. The CDR3 has 15 residues. The CDR3 protein is CASSSAGGRTDTQYF. The CDR3 DNA reads as TGTGCCAGCAGCTCCGCGGGGGGTCGGACAGATACGCAGTATTTT.

This clonotype showed up just a few times. The V gene is TRBV20-1, the J gene TRBJ2-4, with TRBD1 matching 7 bases. The CDR3 totals 13 residues. Germline V gene data show CDR1 as DFQATT and CDR2 as SNEGSKA (reference sequence). V trimming: 5 bases; J trimming: 7 bases; junction bases outside the gene matches: 8. CDR3 region: CSARLTGSNIQYF. Written as DNA, the CDR3 is TGCAGTGCTCGTTTGACAGGGAGTAACATTCAGTACTTC.

The chain uses TRBV6-5 and TRBJ2-7; unclear D gene. The CDR3 is made up of 14 amino acids. CDR1 and CDR2 from the germline V gene are MNHEY and SVGAGI. V was clipped by 6 bases and J by 2 bases, with 14 bases between them. The CDR3 region is CASSLSDGPYEQYF. The CDR3 DNA is TGTGCCAGCAGCCTTTCGGACGGGCCCTACGAGCAGTACTTC.

In the case of this clonotype: Germline is not matched at one junction end, which may reflect a read error. This sequence joins TRBV6-6 and TRBJ1-2, with D uncertain. CDR3 length equals 17 residues. Per the germline V gene, CDR1 is MNHNY and CDR2 is SVGAGI (reference sequence). CDR3 sequence: CASSPPPLLLGSHGCTF. The CDR3 bases are TGTGCCAGCAGCCCCCCCCCGTTACTGTTAGGGAGCCATGGCTGCACCTTC.

This clonotype was observed at least ten times. V and J are TRBV11-2 and TRBJ1-5, with D tentatively TRBD1 (5 bases). The CDR3 sequence is 15 residues long. The germline V gene has CDR1 SGHAT and CDR2 FQNNGV. Trimming pared 5 bases from V and 2 bases from J, leaving 13 bases between. The CDR3 spells CASSPGDGGNQPQHF. CDR3 sequence (DNA): TGTGCCAGCAGCCCTGGGGACGGAGGCAATCAGCCCCAGCATTTT.

The chain recombines TRBV5-1 with TRBJ1-1; D possibly corresponds to TRBD1 (6 bases). The CDR3 is made up of 14 amino acids. V was trimmed by 5 bases and J by 3 bases, leaving 14 bases between them. Germline lookup yields CDR1 SGHRS and CDR2 YFSETQ. The CDR3 DNA reads as TGCGCCAGCAGACGAGGGGGATGGGACACTGAAGCTTTCTTT. Residues: CASRRGGWDTEAFF.

The rearrangement links TRBV20-1 to TRBJ2-7, with 8 bases aligning to TRBD2. V was pared by 0 bases and J by 7 bases, with 14 bases of the junction left unmatched. Germline V lookup: CDR1 DFQATT, CDR2 SNEGSKA (reference sequence). The CDR3 totals 16 residues. CDR3 sequence: CSARDRAGVRYNEQYF. Here the CDR3 DNA reads TGCAGTGCTAGAGACCGAGCGGGAGTCAGATACAATGAGCAGTACTTC.

This clonotype has more than one count but fewer than ten. The chain is built from TRBV5-5 and TRBJ1-1; D ambiguous. V lost 4 bases and J lost 8, with 15 bases in between. CDR1 is SGHKS, CDR2 YYEKEE, per germline (reference sequence). This CDR3 contains 13 residues. The CDR3 DNA follows: TGTGCCAGCAGCCTGGGATCCGAGAAGGAAGCTTTCTTT. Translation gives CASSLGSEKEAFF. Full variable domain (outside the CDR3, taken from reference TRBV5-5 and TRBJ1-1): DAGVTQSPTHLIKTRGQQVTLRCSPISGHKSVSWYQQVLGQGPQFIFQYYEKEERGRGNFPDRFSARQFPNYSSELNVNALLLGDSALYLCASSLGSEKEAFFGQGTRLTVV.

The gene calls are TRBV20-1 and TRBJ2-7, with D hard to call. The J call may be mistaken, given a closer DNA end match to TRBJ2-5. This CDR3 is 11 amino acids long. Per the germline V gene, CDR1 is DFQATT and CDR2 is SNEGSKA (reference sequence). The CDR3 region is CSARHDGTQYF. The DNA for the CDR3 is TGCAGTGCTAGGCACGATGGGACCCAGTACTTC.

The V and J genes are TRBV29-1 and TRBJ2-3, with 11 bases that match TRBD2. Germline V gives CDR1 SQVTM, CDR2 ANQGSEA. The V segment lost 7 bases and the J segment 6 bases; nucleotides outside the gene matches: 12. CDR3 length: 15 residues. The CDR3 protein is CSAPGTSGPQDTQYF. As DNA, the CDR3 is TGCAGCGCCCCCGGGACTAGCGGCCCCCAGGATACGCAGTATTTT.

With respect to this clonotype: This may come from a read error, since a much larger clone is one base off. The CDR3 nucleotides are TGCAGCGTTGAATTCGGCCAGAGCCAAGAGACCCAGTTCTTC. Translated: CSVEFGQSQETQFF. The J gene is TRBJ2-5, the V gene TRBV29-1; D call uncertain. The J call could be wrong; TRBJ2-1 is a better fit for the DNA end. Germline CDR1 reads SQVTM; CDR2 reads ANQGSEA. This CDR3 has 14 residues.

The V gene is TRBV3-1, the J gene TRBJ2-5, with D perhaps matching TRBD1 (6 bases). The germline gives CDR1 LGHDT, CDR2 YNNKEL (reference sequence). V lost 1 base and J lost 11, with 26 bases in between. This CDR3 spans 17 amino acids. CDR3 sequence reads: CASSQAASEPRDNEQYF. CDR3 sequence (DNA): TGTGCCAGCAGCCAAGCCGCGTCCGAGCCGAGGGACAATGAGCAGTACTTC.

The rearrangement uses TRBV7-2 and TRBJ2-5; TRBD2 agrees at 12 bases. The V gene's germline CDR1 is SGHTA and CDR2 FQGNSA. J lost 5 bases, V lost 5 bases, and 3 bases had no gene match. CDR3 length equals 14 residues. The DNA of the CDR3 is TGTGCCAGCAGCGCGACTAGCGGGAGTGAGACCCAGTACTTC. It specifies CASSATSGSETQYF.

The rearrangement joins TRBV11-2 to TRBJ2-7, with 7 bases fitting TRBD1. The V and J ends lost 2 bases and 2 bases, in that order; junction bases with no gene match: 12. Germline V gives CDR1 SGHAT, CDR2 FQNNGV. CDR3 length: 17 amino acids. CDR3 region: CASSLRNGRDRAYEQYF. In nucleotides, the CDR3 is TGTGCCAGCAGCTTAAGGAACGGAAGGGACAGAGCCTACGAGCAGTACTTC. The entire variable domain, with the rest obtained from reference TRBV11-2 and TRBJ2-7, is as follows: EAGVAQSPRYKIIEKRQSVAFWCNPISGHATLYWYQQILGQGPKLLIQFQNNGVVDDSQLPKDRFSAERLKGVDSTLKIQPAKLEDSAVYLCASSLRNGRDRAYEQYFGPGTRLTVT.

This clonotype has a handful of counts. V gene TRBV12-3 or TRBV12-4 combines with J gene TRBJ2-3; the match to TRBD2 covers 13 bases. CDR3 length: 17 residues. V shed 4 bases, J shed 2 bases, and the junction held 6 bases outside the gene matches. This chain's CDR3 is CASSSSGLAGDTDTQYF. CDR3 DNA sequence: TGTGCCAGCAGTTCCTCTGGACTAGCGGGAGACACAGATACGCAGTATTTT.